Listed here is a single TCR beta chain. Using immunoSEQ multiplex PCR, the repertoire was profiled, and TCRdb retains in-frame clones only, with some absent. The data contain about 13,000 clones, about four fifths of them singletons. The data originate from a study of somatic mutations in cytotoxic T cells in rheumatoid arthritis. Germline CDR1 reads MNHEY; CDR2 reads SMNVEV (reference sequence). The junction had 5 bases not matched to a gene; V was cut back by 3 bases and J by 6 bases. CDR3 length: 15 amino acids. Sequencing was done on a sample of CD8+ T cells sorted from blood. The chain has TRBV27 and TRBJ2-1; TRBD2 matches at 10 bases. This sequence originates from an adult with rheumatoid arthritis. This CDR3 reads CASSFGAGGVNEQFF. The CDR3 DNA reads as TGTGCCAGCAGTTTCGGAGCGGGAGGGGTCAATGAGCAGTTCTTC.